The next 25 T cell receptor beta chains were all read from a single sample in a study of early T cells in non-severe SARS-CoV-2 infection. TCRdb re-analysed the 5' RACE reads in MiXCR, keeping a single row per CDR3 protein. Here the sample spans 25,000 to 35,000 distinct CDR3 sequences, around 5.7% being singletons. Sequenced input: whole blood. These receptors were taken from an adult who was a healthcare worker with PCR-confirmed SARS-CoV-2 infection or an uninfected control (not recorded which).

This clonotype was observed once. The genes are TRBV24-1 and TRBJ2-1; a possible D gene is TRBD2 (6 bases). Germline V gene data show CDR1 as KGHDR and CDR2 as SFDVKD. Between the trimmed V and J ends, which lost 7 bases and 3 bases, there was a span of 6 bases. The CDR3 extends over 12 amino acids. The CDR3 region has the DNA TGTGCCACCAGGGACTACTACAATGAGCAGTTCTTC. Translating gives CATRDYYNEQFF.

The chain couples TRBV6-5 to TRBJ2-7; D might be TRBD2 (6 bases). V gave up 6 bases and J gave up 2 bases, with 11 bases separating them. This CDR3 region has 13 residues. In germline, CDR1 is MNHEY, CDR2 SVGAGI. The CDR3 bases are TGTGCCAGCAGCCTGGGACTTGCCTACGAGCAGTACTTC. Translation gives CASSLGLAYEQYF.

The sample holds many counts of this clonotype. The chain recombines TRBV7-2 with TRBJ2-3; TRBD2 aligns across 10 bases. Germline values: CDR1 SGHTA, CDR2 FQGNSA. V was clipped by 0 bases and J by 15 bases; unmatched bases: 6. This CDR3 contains 13 residues. CDR3 protein: CASSLALAGGYYF. The CDR3 nucleotides read TGTGCCAGCAGCTTAGCTTTAGCGGGGGGATACTATTTT.

This clonotype came up a few times. The chain recombines TRBV29-1 with TRBJ1-1; D may be TRBD1 (6 bases). The CDR3 consists of 14 residues. Per the germline V gene, CDR1 is SQVTM and CDR2 is ANQGSEA. V was pared by 5 bases and J by 5 bases, with 18 bases between. CDR3 nucleotide sequence: TGCAGCGTTTCTGGGGGCGCCGGGGGGACTGAAGCTTTCTTT. As protein: CSVSGGAGGTEAFF.

This clonotype came up many times. This chain joins TRBV7-3 and TRBJ2-3; no clear D. CDR1 SGHTA and CDR2 FQGTGA come from the germline V gene. V was pared by 2 bases and J by 6 bases, with 12 bases between. CDR3 size: 14 residues. The CDR3 loop is CASSLDNLRDTQYF. DNA of the CDR3: TGTGCCAGCAGCTTAGATAACCTAAGGGATACGCAGTATTTT.

This clonotype was observed a handful of times. The rearrangement joins TRBV4-3 to TRBJ2-7, with 7 bases identical to TRBD2. The V gene's germline CDR1 is LGHNA and CDR2 YSLEER. The CDR3 has 14 amino acids. Trimming cost V 5 bases and J 2 bases; bases outside gene matches: 6. This CDR3 is CASSSQRGAYEQYF. CDR3 sequence (DNA): TGCGCCAGCAGCAGCCAGCGGGGAGCCTACGAGCAGTACTTC.

This clonotype was seen a few times. The conserved phenylalanine or tryptophan is not found at the CDR3 terminus, so this likely reflects a read error. The genes are TRBV29-1 and TRBJ2-1; TRBD1 agrees at 7 bases. This CDR3 is 13 amino acids long. Germline V gene data show CDR1 as SQVTM and CDR2 as ANQGSEA. The J segment lost 4 bases and the V segment lost 3 bases, leaving 3 bases of the junction unmatched. The CDR3 DNA sequence: TGCAGCGTTGATAGGACAGGTTACAATGAGCAGTTCCTC. Residues: CSVDRTGYNEQFL.

This clonotype was picked up many times. As DNA, the CDR3 is TGCAGTGCTTGGAGATTAGGGACAGGGGGCAATGGCTACACCTTC. This translates into CSAWRLGTGGNGYTF. This chain links TRBV20-1 with TRBJ1-2; 12 bases are a match to TRBD1. With 5 bases clipped from V and 6 bases from J, the junction kept 10 bases outside the gene matches. Germline V gene lookup returns CDR1 DFQATT and CDR2 SNEGSKA (reference sequence). This CDR3 has 15 amino acids.

This clonotype was picked up many times. This chain joins TRBV4-3 and TRBJ2-5, with D uncertain. CDR3 size: 16 residues. The V and J ends lost 0 bases and 5 bases respectively, with 16 bases between them. Germline loops: CDR1 LGHNA, CDR2 YSLEER. The CDR3 here is CASSQEAGLSLETQYF. The CDR3 DNA sequence: TGCGCCAGCAGCCAAGAAGCAGGCCTGAGCTTGGAGACCCAGTACTTC.

The sample holds many counts of this clonotype. The chain joins TRBV10-1 to TRBJ2-3; unclear D gene. Trimming removed 2 bases at V and 5 bases at J, with 14 bases between. CDR1 WNHNN and CDR2 SYGVQD come from the germline V gene (reference sequence). The CDR3 is made up of 15 amino acids. CDR3 DNA sequence: TGCGCCAGCAGTGAGGGGGTTCACGGAAAAGATACGCAGTATTTT. It encodes CASSEGVHGKDTQYF.

The gene calls are TRBV11-3 and TRBJ2-1, with TRBD1 matching 9 bases. V gave up 0 bases and J gave up 4 bases; unmatched junction bases: 10. Germline V gives CDR1 SGHNT, CDR2 YENEEA. The CDR3 covers 18 residues. The CDR3 loop is CASSLEGTGGSIYNEQFF. Here the CDR3 DNA reads TGTGCCAGCAGCTTAGAGGGCACAGGGGGCTCGATATACAATGAGCAGTTCTTC.

By share of the sample, this clonotype is medium-sized (0.01 to 0.1%). The chain has TRBV20-1 and TRBJ2-2; D is unresolved. Trimming took 0 bases from V and 5 from J, leaving 4 bases between them. This CDR3 is 12 amino acids long. Germline V gene lookup returns CDR1 DFQATT and CDR2 SNEGSKA (reference sequence). CDR3 in DNA: TGCAGTGCTAGAGATGTAACCGGGGAGCTGTTTTTT. Translation gives CSARDVTGELFF.

This clonotype came up a few times. This chain connects TRBV7-8 to TRBJ1-4, with D hard to call. CDR1 and CDR2 from the germline V gene are SGHVS and FQNEAQ. V was cut by 0 bases and J by 3 bases, with 5 bases left in between. This CDR3 is built from 14 residues. The CDR3 DNA follows: TGTGCCAGCAGCTTAGCAGGGCCTAATGAAAAACTGTTTTTT. Its translation: CASSLAGPNEKLFF. Full variable domain (outside the CDR3, taken from reference TRBV7-8 and TRBJ1-4): GAGVSQSPRYKVAKRGQDVALRCDPISGHVSLFWYQQALGQGPEFLTYFQNEAQLDKSGLPSDRFFAERPEGSVSTLKIQRTQQEDSAVYLCASSLAGPNEKLFFGSGTQLSVL.

The V and J genes are TRBV7-9 and TRBJ2-5; a weak D match, TRBD1 (5 bases). Trimming took off 5 bases at V and 3 bases at J, with 10 bases between the two ends. The CDR3 covers 13 residues. Germline V CDR1 and CDR2: SEHNR, FQNEAQ (reference sequence). The CDR3 here is CASSPQGEETQYF. CDR3 coding DNA: TGTGCCAGCAGCCCCCAAGGGGAAGAGACCCAGTACTTC.

At least ten counts were recorded for this clonotype. The rearrangement links TRBV20-1 to TRBJ2-5, with D possibly being TRBD1 (6 bases). This CDR3 contains 13 residues. V was clipped by 1 base and J by 7 bases, with 13 bases between them. Germline V lookup: CDR1 DFQATT, CDR2 SNEGSKA (reference sequence). The CDR3 spells CSARGGQYGTQYF. The DNA for the CDR3 is TGCAGTGCTAGAGGAGGACAGTACGGGACCCAGTACTTC.

In this sample, this clonotype turned up many times. The chain combines TRBV15 with TRBJ2-7; 7 bases align to TRBD1. The CDR3 runs 15 residues. The germline gives CDR1 LNHNV, CDR2 YYDKDF (reference sequence). Trimming removed 4 bases from V and 1 base from J; junction bases left unmatched: 7. DNA for the CDR3: TGTGCCACCAGCAAACGGGACAGCGAATCCTACGAGCAGTACTTC. Protein sequence: CATSKRDSESYEQYF.

This clonotype was counted ten times or more. The V gene is TRBV28, the J gene TRBJ2-3; D unclear. V was cut by 2 bases and J by 3 bases, with 15 bases left in between. The germline V gene has CDR1 MDHEN and CDR2 SYDVKM. This CDR3 spans 16 amino acids. The CDR3 reads CASSLQEFGMTDTQYF. CDR3 DNA: TGTGCCAGCAGTTTACAGGAGTTTGGGATGACAGATACGCAGTATTTT.

The sample holds many counts of this clonotype. This rearrangement joins TRBV10-3 to TRBJ1-6; D ambiguous. V lost 7 bases to trimming and J lost 10 bases, with 14 bases between them. The length of the CDR3 is 13 residues. Germline CDR1 and CDR2: ENHRY and SYGVKD. The CDR3 DNA reads TGTGCCATCAAAATAGAGGGTGGCTCACCCCTCCACTTT. Its translation is CAIKIEGGSPLHF.

This clonotype was seen ten or more times. The CDR3 sequence is CSVDGPGDSNEQFF. The CDR3 coding sequence is TGCAGCGTTGATGGTCCAGGGGACAGCAATGAGCAGTTCTTC. The chain links TRBV29-1 to TRBJ2-1; TRBD1 matches 7 bases. CDR1 and CDR2 (germline): SQVTM, ANQGSEA. With V trimmed by 3 bases and J by 6 bases, 8 bases remained unmatched. CDR3 length: 14 residues.

This clonotype was seen many times. The V gene is TRBV29-1, the J gene TRBJ2-7; D not certain. Germline loops: CDR1 SQVTM, CDR2 ANQGSEA. The CDR3 length is 12 residues. Between the trimmed V and J ends, which lost 0 bases and 3 bases, there was a span of 6 bases. The CDR3 DNA is TGCAGCGTTGAAGAAGCGAGCTACGAGCAGTACTTC. Its translation is CSVEEASYEQYF.

In this sample, this clonotype turned up many times. V usage is TRBV18 and J usage is TRBJ2-3; the D is unclear. Germline V gives CDR1 KGHSH, CDR2 LQKENI. This CDR3 is 13 amino acids long. Trimming pared 6 bases from V and 0 bases from J, leaving 7 bases between. Here the CDR3 DNA reads TGTGCCAGCTCCCAGTCTAGCACAGATACGCAGTATTTT. Protein sequence: CASSQSSTDTQYF.

Sample share makes this clonotype medium-sized. J is TRBJ2-5 and V is TRBV7-2; TRBD1 matches at 8 bases. The CDR3 contains 14 residues. CDR1 and CDR2 (germline): SGHTA, FQGNSA. V was pared by 5 bases and J by 2 bases, with 4 bases of the junction left unmatched. Written as DNA, the CDR3 is TGTGCCAGCAGCAAGGACAGGGCTCAAGAGACCCAGTACTTC. Its protein product is CASSKDRAQETQYF.

The rearrangement uses TRBV11-1 and TRBJ2-7; TRBD1 agrees at 8 bases. CDR3 length: 15 residues. CDR1 and CDR2 from the germline V gene are SGHAT and FQDESV (reference sequence). The V and J ends lost 5 bases and 6 bases, in that order; junction bases with no gene match: 12. CDR3 protein: CASSRRTGSGPEQYF. The DNA of the CDR3 is TGTGCCAGCAGCCGCCGGACAGGGTCGGGCCCCGAGCAGTACTTC.

The table lists this clonotype with many counts. The chain joins TRBV29-1 to TRBJ1-5; no reliable D call. The V and J ends lost 3 bases and 2 bases respectively, with 5 bases between them. Germline values: CDR1 SQVTM, CDR2 ANQGSEA. The CDR3 extends over 12 amino acids. The CDR3 loop is CSVDQGNQPQHF. The CDR3 coding sequence is TGCAGCGTTGACCAGGGCAATCAGCCCCAGCATTTT.

In its sample, this clonotype was seen a few times. The gene calls are TRBV18 and TRBJ1-1; D remains ambiguous. Trimming stripped 5 bases from V and 0 bases from J, with 10 bases between. Germline CDR1 is KGHSH and CDR2 is LQKENI. The CDR3 has 14 amino acids. DNA of the CDR3: TGTGCCAGCTCAGAGACACGCTTGAACACTGAAGCTTTCTTT. This encodes CASSETRLNTEAFF.